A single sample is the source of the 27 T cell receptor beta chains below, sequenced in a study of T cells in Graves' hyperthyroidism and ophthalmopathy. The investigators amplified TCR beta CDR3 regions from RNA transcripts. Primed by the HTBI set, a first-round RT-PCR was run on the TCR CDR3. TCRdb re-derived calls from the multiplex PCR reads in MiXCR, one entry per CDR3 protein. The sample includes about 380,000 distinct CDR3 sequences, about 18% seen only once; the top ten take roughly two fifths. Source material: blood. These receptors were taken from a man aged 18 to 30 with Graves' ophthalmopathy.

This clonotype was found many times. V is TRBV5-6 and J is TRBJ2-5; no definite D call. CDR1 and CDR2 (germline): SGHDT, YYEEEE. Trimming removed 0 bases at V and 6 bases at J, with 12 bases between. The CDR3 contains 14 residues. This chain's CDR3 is CASSLEAVMQTQYF. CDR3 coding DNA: TGTGCCAGCAGCTTGGAGGCCGTTATGCAGACCCAGTACTTC.

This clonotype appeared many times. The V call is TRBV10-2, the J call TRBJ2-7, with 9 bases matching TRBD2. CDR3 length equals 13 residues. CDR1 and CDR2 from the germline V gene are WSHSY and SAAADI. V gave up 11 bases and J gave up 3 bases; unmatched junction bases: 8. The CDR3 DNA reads TGCGCCTCCACCTCAGCGGGGGGCTACGAGCAGTACTTC. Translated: CASTSAGGYEQYF.

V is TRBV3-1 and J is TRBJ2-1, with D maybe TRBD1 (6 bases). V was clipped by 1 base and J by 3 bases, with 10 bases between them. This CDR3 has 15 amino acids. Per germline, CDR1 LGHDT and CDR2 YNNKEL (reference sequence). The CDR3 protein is CASSQAGAGYNEQFF. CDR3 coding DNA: TGTGCCAGCAGCCAAGCAGGGGCGGGCTACAATGAGCAGTTCTTC.

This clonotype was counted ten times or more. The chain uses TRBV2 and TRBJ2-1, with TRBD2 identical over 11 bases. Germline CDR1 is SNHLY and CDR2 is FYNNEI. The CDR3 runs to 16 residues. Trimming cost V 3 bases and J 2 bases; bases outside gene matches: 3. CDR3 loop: CASSDPGLAAYNEQFF. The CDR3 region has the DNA TGTGCCAGCAGTGATCCGGGACTAGCGGCCTACAATGAGCAGTTCTTC. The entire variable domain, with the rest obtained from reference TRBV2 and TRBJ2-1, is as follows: EPEVTQTPSHQVTQMGQEVILRCVPISNHLYFYWYRQILGQKVEFLVSFYNNEISEKSEIFDDQFSVERPDGSNFTLKIRSTKLEDSAMYFCASSDPGLAAYNEQFFGPGTRLTVL.

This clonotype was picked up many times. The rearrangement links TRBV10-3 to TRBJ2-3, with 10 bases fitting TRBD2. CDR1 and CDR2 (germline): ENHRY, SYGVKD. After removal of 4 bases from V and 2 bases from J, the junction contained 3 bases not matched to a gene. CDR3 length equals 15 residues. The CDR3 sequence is CAISVGTSDTDTQYF. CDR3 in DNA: TGTGCCATCAGTGTTGGGACTAGCGACACAGATACGCAGTATTTT.

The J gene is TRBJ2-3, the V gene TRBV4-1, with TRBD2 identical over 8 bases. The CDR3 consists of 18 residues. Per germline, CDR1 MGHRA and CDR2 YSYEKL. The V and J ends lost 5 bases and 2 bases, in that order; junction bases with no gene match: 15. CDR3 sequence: CASSSSRRERGPTDTQYF. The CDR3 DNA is TGCGCCAGCAGCTCATCTCGAAGGGAGCGGGGGCCCACAGATACGCAGTATTTT.

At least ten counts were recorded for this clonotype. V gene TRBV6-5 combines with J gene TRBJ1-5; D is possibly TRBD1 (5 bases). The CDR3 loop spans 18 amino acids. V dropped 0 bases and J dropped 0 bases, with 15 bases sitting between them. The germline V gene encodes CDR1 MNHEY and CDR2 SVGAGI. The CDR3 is CASSYSSRGRFSNQPQHF. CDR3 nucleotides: TGTGCCAGCAGTTACTCGAGTAGGGGACGATTTAGCAATCAGCCCCAGCATTTT.

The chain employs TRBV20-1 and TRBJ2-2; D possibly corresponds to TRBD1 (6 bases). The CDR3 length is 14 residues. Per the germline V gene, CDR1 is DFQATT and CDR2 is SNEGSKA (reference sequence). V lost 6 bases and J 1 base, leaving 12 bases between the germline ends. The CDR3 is CSASRGGNTGELFF. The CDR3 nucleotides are TGCAGTGCCTCTCGAGGGGGGAACACCGGGGAGCTGTTTTTT.

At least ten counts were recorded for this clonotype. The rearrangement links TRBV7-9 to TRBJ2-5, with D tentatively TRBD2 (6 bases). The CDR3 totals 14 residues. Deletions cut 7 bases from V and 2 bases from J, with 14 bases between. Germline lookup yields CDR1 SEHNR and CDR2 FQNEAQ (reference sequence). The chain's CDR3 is CASIFSTSQETQYF. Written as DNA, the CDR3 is TGTGCCAGCATCTTTTCGACTAGTCAAGAGACCCAGTACTTC.

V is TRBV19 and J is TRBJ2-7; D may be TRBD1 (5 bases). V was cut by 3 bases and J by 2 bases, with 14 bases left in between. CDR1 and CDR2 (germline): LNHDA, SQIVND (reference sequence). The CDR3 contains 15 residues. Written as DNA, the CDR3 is TGTGCCAGTAGTATTTGGGGCGATGGAACCTACGAGCAGTACTTC. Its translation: CASSIWGDGTYEQYF. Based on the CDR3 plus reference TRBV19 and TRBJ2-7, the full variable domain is DGGITQSPKYLFRKEGQNVTLSCEQNLNHDAMYWYRQDPGQGLRLIYYSQIVNDFQKGDIAEGYSVSREKKESFPLTVTSAQKNPTAFYLCASSIWGDGTYEQYFGPGTRLTVT.

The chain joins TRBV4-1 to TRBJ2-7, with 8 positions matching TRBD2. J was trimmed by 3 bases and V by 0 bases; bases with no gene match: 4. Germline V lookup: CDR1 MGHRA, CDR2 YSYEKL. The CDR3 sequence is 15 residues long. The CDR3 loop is CASSQEGAGGYEQYF. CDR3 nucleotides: TGCGCCAGCAGCCAAGAAGGCGCGGGGGGCTACGAGCAGTACTTC.

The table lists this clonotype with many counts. Written as DNA, the CDR3 is TGTGCCAGCAGCGAGTCAGGGCTTAGCTCCTACAATGAGCAGTTCTTC. Its translation: CASSESGLSSYNEQFF. The V and J genes are TRBV11-2 and TRBJ2-1, with a tentative D call TRBD1 (5 bases). V was shortened by 5 bases and J by 0 bases, with 14 bases between the two germline ends. The CDR3 has 16 amino acids. Germline V gene lookup returns CDR1 SGHAT and CDR2 FQNNGV.

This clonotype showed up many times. For the CDR3, the DNA is TGTGCCAGCAGCGGGGACAGGGAACAAAACACTGAAGCTTTCTTT. Encoded protein: CASSGDREQNTEAFF. The rearrangement links TRBV7-9 to TRBJ1-1; 9 nucleotides agree with TRBD1. The CDR3 consists of 15 residues. V dropped 5 bases and J dropped 2; count of bases not matched to a gene: 6. CDR1 and CDR2 (germline): SEHNR, FQNEAQ (reference sequence).

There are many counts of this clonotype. The CDR3, as DNA: TGTGCCAGCAGTTACAGGAGGGATGATACGCAGTATTTT. Translating it yields CASSYRRDDTQYF. V is TRBV6-5 and J is TRBJ2-3, with D perhaps TRBD2 (6 bases). Trimming took 2 bases from V and 6 from J, leaving 9 bases between them. Germline loops: CDR1 MNHEY, CDR2 SVGAGI. The CDR3 length is 13 residues.

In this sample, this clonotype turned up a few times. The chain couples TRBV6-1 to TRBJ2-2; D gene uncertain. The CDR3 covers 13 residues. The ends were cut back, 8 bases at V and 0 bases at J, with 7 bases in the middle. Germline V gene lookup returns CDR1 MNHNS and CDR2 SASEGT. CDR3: CASGMTNTGELFF. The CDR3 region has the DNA TGTGCCAGCGGGATGACGAACACCGGGGAGCTGTTTTTT.

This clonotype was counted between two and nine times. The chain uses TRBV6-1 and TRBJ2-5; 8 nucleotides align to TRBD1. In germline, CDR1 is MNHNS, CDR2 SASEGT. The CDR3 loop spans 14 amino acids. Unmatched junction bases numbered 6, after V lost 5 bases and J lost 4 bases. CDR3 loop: CASSPPGTGETQYF. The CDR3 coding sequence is TGTGCCAGCAGTCCCCCAGGGACAGGAGAGACCCAGTACTTC.

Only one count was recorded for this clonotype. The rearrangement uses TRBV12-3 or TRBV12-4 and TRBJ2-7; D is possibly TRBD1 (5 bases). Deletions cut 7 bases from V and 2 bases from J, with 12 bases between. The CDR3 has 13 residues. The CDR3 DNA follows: TGTGCCAGCACTACGACAGCCGCCTACGAGCAGTACTTC. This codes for CASTTTAAYEQYF.

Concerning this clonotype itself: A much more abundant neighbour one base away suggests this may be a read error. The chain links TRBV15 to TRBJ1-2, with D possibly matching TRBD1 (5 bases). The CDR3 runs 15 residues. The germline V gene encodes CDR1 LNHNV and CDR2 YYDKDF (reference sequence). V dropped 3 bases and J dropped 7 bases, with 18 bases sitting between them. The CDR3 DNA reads TGTGCCACCAGCAGCAAACGCTCGGGGGACTGTGGCTACACCTTC. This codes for CATSSKRSGDCGYTF.

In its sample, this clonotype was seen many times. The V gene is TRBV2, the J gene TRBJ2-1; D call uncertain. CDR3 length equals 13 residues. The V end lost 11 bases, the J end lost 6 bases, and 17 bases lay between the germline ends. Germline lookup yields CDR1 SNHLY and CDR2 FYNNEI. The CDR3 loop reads CASTRISTNEQFF. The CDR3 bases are TGTGCCTCGACCCGCATTTCTACCAATGAGCAGTTCTTC.

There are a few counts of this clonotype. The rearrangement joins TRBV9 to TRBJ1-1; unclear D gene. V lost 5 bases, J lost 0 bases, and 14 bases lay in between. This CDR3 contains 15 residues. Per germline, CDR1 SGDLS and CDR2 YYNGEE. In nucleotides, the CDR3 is TGTGCCAGCAGGGCACACCGGGAAGTGAACACTGAAGCTTTCTTT. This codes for CASRAHREVNTEAFF.

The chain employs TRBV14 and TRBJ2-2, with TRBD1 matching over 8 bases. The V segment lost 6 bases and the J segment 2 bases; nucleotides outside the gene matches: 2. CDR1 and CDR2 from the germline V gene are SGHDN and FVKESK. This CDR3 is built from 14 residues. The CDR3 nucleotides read TGTGCCAGCAGAACAGGGGGAAACACCGGGGAGCTGTTTTTT. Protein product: CASRTGGNTGELFF.

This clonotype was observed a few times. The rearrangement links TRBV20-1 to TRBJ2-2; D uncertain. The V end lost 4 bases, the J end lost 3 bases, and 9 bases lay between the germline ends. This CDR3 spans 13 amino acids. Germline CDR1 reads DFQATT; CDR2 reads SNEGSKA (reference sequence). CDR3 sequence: CSAKNLDTGELFF. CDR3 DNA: TGCAGTGCTAAGAATCTCGACACCGGGGAGCTGTTTTTT.

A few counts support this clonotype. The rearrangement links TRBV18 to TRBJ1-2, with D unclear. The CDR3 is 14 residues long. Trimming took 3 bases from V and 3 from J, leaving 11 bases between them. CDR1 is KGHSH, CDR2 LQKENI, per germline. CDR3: CASSPPGRDYGYTF. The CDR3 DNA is TGTGCCAGCTCACCCCCGGGGAGGGACTATGGCTACACCTTC.

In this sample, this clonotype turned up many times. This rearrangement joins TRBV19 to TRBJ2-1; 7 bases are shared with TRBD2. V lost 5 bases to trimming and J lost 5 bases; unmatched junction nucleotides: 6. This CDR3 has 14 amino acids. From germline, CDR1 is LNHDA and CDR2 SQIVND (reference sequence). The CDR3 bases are TGTGCCAGTAGTTGGGGGGGAACTAACAATGAGCAGTTCTTC. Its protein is CASSWGGTNNEQFF.

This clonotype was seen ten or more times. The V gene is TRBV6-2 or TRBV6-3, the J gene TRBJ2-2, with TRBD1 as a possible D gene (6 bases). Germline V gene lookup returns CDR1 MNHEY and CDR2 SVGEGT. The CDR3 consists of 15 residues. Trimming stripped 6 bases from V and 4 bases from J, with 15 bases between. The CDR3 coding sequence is TGTGCCAGCAGCTCGGACAGTACCCTCACCGGGGAGCTGTTTTTT. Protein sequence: CASSSDSTLTGELFF.

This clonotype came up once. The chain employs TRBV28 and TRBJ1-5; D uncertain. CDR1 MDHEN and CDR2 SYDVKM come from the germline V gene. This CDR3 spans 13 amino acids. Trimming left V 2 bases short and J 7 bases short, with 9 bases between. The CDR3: CASSLPGSQPQHF. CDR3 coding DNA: TGTGCCAGCAGTTTACCCGGATCACAGCCCCAGCATTTT.

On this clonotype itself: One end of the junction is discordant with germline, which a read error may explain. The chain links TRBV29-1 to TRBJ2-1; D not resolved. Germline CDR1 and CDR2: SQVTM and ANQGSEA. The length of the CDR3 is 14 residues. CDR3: CSVAEGFGYDEQFF. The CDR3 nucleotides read TGCAGCGTTGCCGAAGGGTTTGGCTACGATGAGCAGTTCTTC.